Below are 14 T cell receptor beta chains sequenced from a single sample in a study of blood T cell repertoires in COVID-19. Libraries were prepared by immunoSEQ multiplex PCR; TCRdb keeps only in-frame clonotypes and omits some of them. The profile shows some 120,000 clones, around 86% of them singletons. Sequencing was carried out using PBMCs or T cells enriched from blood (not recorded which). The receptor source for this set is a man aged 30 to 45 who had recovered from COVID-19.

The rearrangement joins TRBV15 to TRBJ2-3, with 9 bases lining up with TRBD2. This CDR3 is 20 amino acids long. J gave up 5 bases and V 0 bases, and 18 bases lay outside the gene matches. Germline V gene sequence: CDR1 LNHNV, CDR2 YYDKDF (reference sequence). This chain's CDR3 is CATSRDLGGGRVRPRDTQYF. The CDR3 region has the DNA TGTGCCACCAGCAGAGATCTCGGAGGCGGGAGGGTTAGGCCCCGAGATACGCAGTATTTT.

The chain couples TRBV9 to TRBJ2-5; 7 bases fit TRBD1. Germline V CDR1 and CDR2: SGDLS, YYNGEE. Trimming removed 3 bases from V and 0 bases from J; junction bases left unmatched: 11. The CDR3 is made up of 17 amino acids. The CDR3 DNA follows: TGTGCCAGCAGCGAAAATAGGGACAGATCGTACCAAGAGACCCAGTACTTC. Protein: CASSENRDRSYQETQYF.

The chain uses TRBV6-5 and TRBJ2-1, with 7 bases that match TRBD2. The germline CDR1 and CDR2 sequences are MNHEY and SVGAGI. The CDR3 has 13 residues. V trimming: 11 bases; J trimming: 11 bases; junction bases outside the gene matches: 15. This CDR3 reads CASRGGSAKKQFF. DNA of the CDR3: TGTGCCTCCCGAGGCGGGAGCGCTAAGAAGCAGTTCTTC.

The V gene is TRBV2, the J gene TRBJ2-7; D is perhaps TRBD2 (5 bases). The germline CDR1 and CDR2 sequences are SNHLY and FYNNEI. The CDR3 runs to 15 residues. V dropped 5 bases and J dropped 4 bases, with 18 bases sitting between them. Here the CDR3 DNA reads TGTGCCAGCAGTTCTCCTGCTTTACTAGGATACGAGCAGTACTTC. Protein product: CASSSPALLGYEQYF.

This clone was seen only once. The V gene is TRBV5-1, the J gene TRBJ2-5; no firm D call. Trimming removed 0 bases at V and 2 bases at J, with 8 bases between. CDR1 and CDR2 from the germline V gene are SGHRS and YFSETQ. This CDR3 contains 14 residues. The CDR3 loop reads CASSLGAVQETQYF. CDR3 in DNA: TGCGCCAGCAGCTTGGGGGCTGTTCAAGAGACCCAGTACTTC.

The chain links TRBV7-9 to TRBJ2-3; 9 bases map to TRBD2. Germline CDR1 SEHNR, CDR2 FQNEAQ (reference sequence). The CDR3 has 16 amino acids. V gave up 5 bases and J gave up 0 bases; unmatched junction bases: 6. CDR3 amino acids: CASSPVAGASTDTQYF. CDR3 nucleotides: TGTGCCAGCAGCCCAGTAGCGGGGGCTAGCACAGATACGCAGTATTTT.

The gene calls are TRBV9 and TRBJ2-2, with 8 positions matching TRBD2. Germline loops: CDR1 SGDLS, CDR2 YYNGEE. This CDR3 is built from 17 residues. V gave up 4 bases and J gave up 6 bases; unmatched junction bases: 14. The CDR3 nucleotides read TGTGCCAGCAGCCCTCCCCGGCGGGGGGAAAAGGCCGGGGAGCTGTTTTTT. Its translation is CASSPPRRGEKAGELFF. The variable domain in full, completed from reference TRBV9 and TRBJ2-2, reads DSGVTQTPKHLITATGQRVTLRCSPRSGDLSVYWYQQSLDQGLQFLIQYYNGEERAKGNILERFSAQQFPDLHSELNLSSLELGDSALYFCASSPPRRGEKAGELFFGEGSRLTVL.

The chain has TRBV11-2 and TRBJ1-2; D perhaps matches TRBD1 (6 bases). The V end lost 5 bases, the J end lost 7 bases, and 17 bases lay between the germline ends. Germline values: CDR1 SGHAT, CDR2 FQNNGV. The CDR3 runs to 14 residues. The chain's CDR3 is CASSPGGAFSGYTF. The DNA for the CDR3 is TGTGCCAGCAGCCCCGGGGGGGCTTTCAGTGGCTACACCTTC.

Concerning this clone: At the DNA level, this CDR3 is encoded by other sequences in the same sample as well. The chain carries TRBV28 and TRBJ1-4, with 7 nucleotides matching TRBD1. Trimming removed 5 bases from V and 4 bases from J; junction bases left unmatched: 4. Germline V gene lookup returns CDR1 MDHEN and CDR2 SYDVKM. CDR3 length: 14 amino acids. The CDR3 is CASSLRQGNEKLFF. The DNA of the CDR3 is TGTGCCAGCAGTCTCCGACAGGGTAATGAAAAACTGTTTTTT. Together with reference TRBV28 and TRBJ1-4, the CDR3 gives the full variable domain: DVKVTQSSRYLVKRTGEKVFLECVQDMDHENMFWYRQDPGLGLRLIYFSYDVKMKEKGDIPEGYSVSREKKERFSLILESASTNQTSMYLCASSLRQGNEKLFFGSGTQLSVL.

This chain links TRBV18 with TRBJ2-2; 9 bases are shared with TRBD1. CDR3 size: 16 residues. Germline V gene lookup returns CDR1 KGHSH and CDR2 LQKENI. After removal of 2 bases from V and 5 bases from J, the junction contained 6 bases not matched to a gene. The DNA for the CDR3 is TGTGCCAGCTCACCAGGGACAGGGTCTAATACCGGGGAGCTGTTTTTT. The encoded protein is CASSPGTGSNTGELFF.

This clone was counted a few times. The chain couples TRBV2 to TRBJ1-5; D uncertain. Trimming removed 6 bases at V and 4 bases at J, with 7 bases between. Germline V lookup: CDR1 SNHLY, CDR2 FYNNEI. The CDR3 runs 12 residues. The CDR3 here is CASRATNQPQHF. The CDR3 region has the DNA TGTGCCAGCAGGGCAACAAATCAGCCCCAGCATTTT.

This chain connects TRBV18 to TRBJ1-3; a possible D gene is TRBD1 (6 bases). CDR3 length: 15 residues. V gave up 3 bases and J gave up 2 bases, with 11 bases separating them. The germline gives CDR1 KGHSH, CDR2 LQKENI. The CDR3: CASSPDRGTGNTIYF. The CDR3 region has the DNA TGTGCCAGCTCACCGGACAGAGGAACTGGAAACACCATATATTTT.

CDR3 nucleotides: TGTGCCAGCAGGGGGGCGAACACAGATACGCAGTATTTT. This translates into CASRGANTDTQYF. The chain joins TRBV12-3 or TRBV12-4 to TRBJ2-3; D is perhaps TRBD1 (6 bases). The CDR3 has 13 residues. Trimming removed 6 bases at V and 2 bases at J, with 9 bases between.

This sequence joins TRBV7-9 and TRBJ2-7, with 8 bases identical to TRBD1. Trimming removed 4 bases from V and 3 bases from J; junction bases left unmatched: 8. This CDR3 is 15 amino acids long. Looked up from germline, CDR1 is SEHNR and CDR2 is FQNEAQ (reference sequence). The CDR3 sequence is CASSSGFTGGYEQYF. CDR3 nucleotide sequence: TGTGCCAGCAGCTCAGGCTTTACAGGGGGCTACGAGCAGTACTTC.